The clone carrying this T cell receptor (beta chain) is medium-sized (0.01 to 0.1%). Its antigen is unknown. From germline, CDR1 is SGHAT and CDR2 FQNNGV. This CDR3 region has 16 residues. V lost 5 bases and J 7 bases, leaving 21 bases between the germline ends. These data originate in a study of naive and memory T cell subsets. Findings and caveats of the study: Both skin biopsy types reportedly yielded TCRs, tuberculin sites far more. More TCRs at tuberculin sites were read as hypersensitivity T cell infiltration.

Four PCR rounds used nested alpha and beta constant region primers plus the SP2 primer. From the UMI-ligation and nested PCR reads, TCRdb called clonotypes with MiXCR, one entry per CDR3 protein. The table has 11,000 to 15,000 distinct CDR3 sequences, about 5% seen once; the top ten hold approximately 8.9%. Specified treatment: skin biopsy from PPD injection site in Mantoux-positive individual. TCR cDNA received a 3' ligated oligonucleotide that carried a UMI. Skin biopsies came from PPD injection sites in Mantoux-positive individuals. Unsorted total RNA, roughly 1 to 1,100 ng, was DNase treated before reverse transcription.

This clonotype was obtained from an adult in good health. V usage is TRBV11-2 and J usage is TRBJ2-1; maybe TRBD2 (6 bases). The specimen comprised skin, sampled from a tuberculin skin test site. Written as DNA, the CDR3 is TGTGCCAGCAGCCTGGTTGGCCCGGTCGCGGGAAATGAGCAGTTCTTC. Translation: CASSLVGPVAGNEQFF.